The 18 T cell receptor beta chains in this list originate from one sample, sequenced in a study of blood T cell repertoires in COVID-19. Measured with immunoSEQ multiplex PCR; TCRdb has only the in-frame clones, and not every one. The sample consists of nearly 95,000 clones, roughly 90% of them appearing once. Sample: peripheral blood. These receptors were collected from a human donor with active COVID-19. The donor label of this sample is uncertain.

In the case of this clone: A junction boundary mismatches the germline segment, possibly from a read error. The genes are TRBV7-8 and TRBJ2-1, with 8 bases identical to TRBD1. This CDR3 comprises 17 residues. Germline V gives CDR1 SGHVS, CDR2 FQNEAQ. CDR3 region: CASSLVRQGNPYDEQFF. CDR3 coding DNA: TGTGCCAGCAGCTTAGTTCGACAGGGGAACCCCTACGATGAGCAGTTCTTC.

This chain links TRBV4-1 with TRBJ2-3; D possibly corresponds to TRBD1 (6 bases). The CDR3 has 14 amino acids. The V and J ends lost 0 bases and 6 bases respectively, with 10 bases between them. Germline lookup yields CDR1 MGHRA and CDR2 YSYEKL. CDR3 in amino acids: CASSQDQTGDTQYF. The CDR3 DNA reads TGCGCCAGCAGCCAAGACCAAACAGGGGATACGCAGTATTTT.

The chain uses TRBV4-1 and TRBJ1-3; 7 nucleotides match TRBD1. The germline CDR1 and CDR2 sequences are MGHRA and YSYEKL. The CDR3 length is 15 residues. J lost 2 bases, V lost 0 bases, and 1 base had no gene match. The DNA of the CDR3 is TGCGCCAGCAGCCAAGAAGGGACAGCTGGAAACACCATATATTTT. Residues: CASSQEGTAGNTIYF.

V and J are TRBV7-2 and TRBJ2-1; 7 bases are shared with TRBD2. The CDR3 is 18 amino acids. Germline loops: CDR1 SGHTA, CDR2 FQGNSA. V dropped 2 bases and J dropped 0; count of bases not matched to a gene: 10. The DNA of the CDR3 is TGTGCCAGCAGCTTAATGGCTGGCGGGGGAAGCTCCTACAATGAGCAGTTCTTC. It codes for CASSLMAGGGSSYNEQFF.

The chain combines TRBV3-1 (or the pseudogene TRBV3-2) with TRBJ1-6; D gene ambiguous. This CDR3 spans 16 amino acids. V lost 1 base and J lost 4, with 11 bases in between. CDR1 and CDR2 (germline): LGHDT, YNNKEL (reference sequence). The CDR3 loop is CASSQGTGRYNSPLHF. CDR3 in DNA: TGTGCCAGCAGCCAAGGGACGGGAAGGTATAATTCACCCCTCCACTTT.

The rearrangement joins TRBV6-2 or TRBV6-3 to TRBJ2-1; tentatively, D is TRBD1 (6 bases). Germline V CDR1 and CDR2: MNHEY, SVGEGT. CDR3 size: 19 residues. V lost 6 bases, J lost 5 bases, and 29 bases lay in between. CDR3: CASSLVPFRDTRRDNEQFF. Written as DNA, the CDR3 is TGTGCCAGCAGCCTTGTCCCCTTCCGGGACACAAGACGAGACAATGAGCAGTTCTTC.

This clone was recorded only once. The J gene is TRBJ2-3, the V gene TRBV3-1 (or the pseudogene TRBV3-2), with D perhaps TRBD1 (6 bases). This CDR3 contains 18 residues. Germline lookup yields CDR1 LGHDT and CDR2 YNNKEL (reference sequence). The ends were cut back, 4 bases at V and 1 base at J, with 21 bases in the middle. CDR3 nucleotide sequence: TGTGCCAGCAGCCCGATGACGAGAATACAGGGCTGCACAGATACGCAGTATTTT. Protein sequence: CASSPMTRIQGCTDTQYF.

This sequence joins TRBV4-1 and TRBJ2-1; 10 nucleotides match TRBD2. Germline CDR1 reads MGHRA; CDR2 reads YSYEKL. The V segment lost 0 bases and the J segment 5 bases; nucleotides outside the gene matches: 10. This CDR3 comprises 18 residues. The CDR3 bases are TGCGCCAGCAGCCAAGATACCCCGGGGACTAGCGCGAACAATGAGCAGTTCTTC. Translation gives CASSQDTPGTSANNEQFF.

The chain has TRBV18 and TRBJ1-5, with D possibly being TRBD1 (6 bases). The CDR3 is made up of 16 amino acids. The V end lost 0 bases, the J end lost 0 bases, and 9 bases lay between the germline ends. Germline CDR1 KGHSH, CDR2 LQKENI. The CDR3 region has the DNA TGTGCCAGCTCACCACCAGGGGGTAATAGCAATCAGCCCCAGCATTTT. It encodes CASSPPGGNSNQPQHF.

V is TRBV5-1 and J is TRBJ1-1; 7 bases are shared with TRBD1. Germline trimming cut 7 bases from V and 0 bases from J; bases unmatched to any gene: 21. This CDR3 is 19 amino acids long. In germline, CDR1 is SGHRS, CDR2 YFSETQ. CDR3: CASSPLPGTERAMNTEAFF. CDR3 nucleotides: TGCGCCAGCTCTCCTCTCCCCGGGACAGAAAGAGCCATGAACACTGAAGCTTTCTTT.

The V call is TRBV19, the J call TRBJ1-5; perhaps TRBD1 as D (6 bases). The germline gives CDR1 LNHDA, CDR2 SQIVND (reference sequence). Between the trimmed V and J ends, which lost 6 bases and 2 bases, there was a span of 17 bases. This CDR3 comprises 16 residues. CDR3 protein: CASRTGSRGGNQPQHF. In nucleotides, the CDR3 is TGTGCCAGTAGAACAGGCAGCAGGGGTGGCAATCAGCCCCAGCATTTT.

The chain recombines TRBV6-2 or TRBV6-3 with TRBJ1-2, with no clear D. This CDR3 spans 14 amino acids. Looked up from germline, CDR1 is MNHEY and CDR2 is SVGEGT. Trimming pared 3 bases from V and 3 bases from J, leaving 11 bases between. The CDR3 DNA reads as TGTGCCAGCAGTTATTCGGGGTCGCACTATGGCTACACCTTC. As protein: CASSYSGSHYGYTF.

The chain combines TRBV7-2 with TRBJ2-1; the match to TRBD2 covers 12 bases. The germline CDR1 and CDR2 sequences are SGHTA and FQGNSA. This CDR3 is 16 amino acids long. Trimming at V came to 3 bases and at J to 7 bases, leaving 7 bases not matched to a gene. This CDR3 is CASSLGLAGGNNEQFF. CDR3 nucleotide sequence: TGTGCCAGCAGCTTGGGCCTAGCGGGGGGGAATAATGAGCAGTTCTTC.

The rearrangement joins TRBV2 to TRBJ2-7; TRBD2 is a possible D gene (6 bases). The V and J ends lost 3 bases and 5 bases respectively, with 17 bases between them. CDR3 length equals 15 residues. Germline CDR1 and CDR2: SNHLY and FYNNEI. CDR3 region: CASSDWTTISDEQYF. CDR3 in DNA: TGTGCCAGCAGTGATTGGACTACGATTTCCGACGAGCAGTACTTC.

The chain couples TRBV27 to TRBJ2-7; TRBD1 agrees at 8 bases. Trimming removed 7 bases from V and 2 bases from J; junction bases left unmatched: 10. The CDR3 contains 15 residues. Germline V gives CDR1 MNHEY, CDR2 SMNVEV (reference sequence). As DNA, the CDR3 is TGTGCCAGCACGAGAGGGGACAGGTCTACCTACGAGCAGTACTTC. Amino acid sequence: CASTRGDRSTYEQYF.

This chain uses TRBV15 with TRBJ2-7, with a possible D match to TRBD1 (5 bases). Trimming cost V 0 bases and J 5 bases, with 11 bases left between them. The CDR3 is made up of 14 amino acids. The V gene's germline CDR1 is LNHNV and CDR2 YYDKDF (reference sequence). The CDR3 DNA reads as TGTGCCACCAGCAGAGATTGGGGCAGAGACGAGCAGTACTTC. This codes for CATSRDWGRDEQYF.

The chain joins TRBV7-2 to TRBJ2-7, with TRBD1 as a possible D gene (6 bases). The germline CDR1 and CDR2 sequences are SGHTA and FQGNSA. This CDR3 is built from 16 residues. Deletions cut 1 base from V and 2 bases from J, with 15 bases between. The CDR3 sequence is CASSLVAGTITYEQYF. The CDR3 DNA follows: TGTGCCAGCAGCTTAGTAGCCGGGACAATTACCTACGAGCAGTACTTC.

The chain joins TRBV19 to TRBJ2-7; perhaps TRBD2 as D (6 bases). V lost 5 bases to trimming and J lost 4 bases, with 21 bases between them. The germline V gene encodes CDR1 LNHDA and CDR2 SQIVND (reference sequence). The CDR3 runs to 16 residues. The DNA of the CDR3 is TGTGCCAGTAGTTATAGCGGACGCAAAGGAGGTTACGAGCAGTACTTC. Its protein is CASSYSGRKGGYEQYF.